The 31 T cell receptor beta chains reported below all come from one sample, sequenced in a study of T cell clonality in common variable immunodeficiency. Clones were read by immunoSEQ multiplex PCR, and TCRdb kept only the in-frame ones, dropping some. There are 50,000 to 60,000 clones in the sample, none observed a single time. Material for sequencing was peripheral blood mononuclear cells. Every receptor here comes from a person between 18 and 70 years old in good health.

A note on this clone: The read terminates 3 residues before the CDR3 end, so the remaining end is supplied by the germline J gene. The chain couples TRBV7-2 to TRBJ2-3, with 8 bases identical to TRBD2. The CDR3 spans 15 residues. Germline V gene data show CDR1 as SGHTA and CDR2 as FQGNSA. Incomplete CDR3 DNA: TGTGCCAGCAGCTTAGGGCGGGGGGATCAAGAGACG. Its protein product is CASSLGRGDQET. The whole CDR3 sequence is CASSLGRGDQETQYF.

Notes on this clone: Read data end 3 residues before the CDR3 end; the end is taken from the germline J gene. The rearrangement joins TRBV19 to TRBJ2-3, with D unresolved. Germline CDR1 is LNHDA and CDR2 is SQIVND (reference sequence). The CDR3 length is 16 residues. CDR3 amino acids: CASRILGPPGNQPQYF. The CDR3 bases that were read are TGTGCCAGTAGAATCTTGGGCCCTCCTGGAAATCAGCCG.

This clone was seen many times. The read is 3 residues too short to cover the CDR3 end, so that end is filled in from the germline J gene. This chain uses TRBV5-1 with TRBJ2-1; D ambiguous. Trimming took 4 bases from V and 0 from J, leaving 17 bases between them. This CDR3 is built from 17 residues. The germline CDR1 and CDR2 sequences are SGHRS and YFSETQ. Here the CDR3 reads CASSTEPLGYSYNEQFF. The sequenced CDR3 bases are TGCGCCAGCAGCACCGAACCCTTAGGGTACTCCTACAATGAG. Combining the CDR3 with reference TRBV5-1 and TRBJ2-1 gives the whole variable domain KAGVTQTPRYLIKTRGQQVTLSCSPISGHRSVSWYQQTPGQGLQFLFEYFSETQRNKGNFPGRFSGRQFSNSRSEMNVSTLELGDSALYLCASSTEPLGYSYNEQFFGPGTRLTVL.

Of note for this clone: The read stops 3 residues short of the end of the CDR3; the missing end is completed from the germline J gene. The chain couples TRBV30 to TRBJ1-2; no firm D call. This CDR3 is 18 amino acids long. Germline V lookup: CDR1 GTSNPN, CDR2 SVGIG (reference sequence). Partial CDR3 DNA: TGTGCCTGGAGGAAAGGACTAGCGGGAGGTTCCCTGAACAATGAA. Protein product: CAWRKGLAGGSLNNE. The full CDR3 reads CAWRKGLAGGSLNNEYTF.

This clone was recorded at least ten times. Sequencing ends 3 residues short of the CDR3 end; the germline J gene provides the rest. This chain connects TRBV20-1 to TRBJ2-5; TRBD2 is a possible D gene (7 bases). The CDR3 length is 13 residues. Germline-derived CDR1 and CDR2 are DFQATT and SNEGSKA (reference sequence). V lost 3 bases to trimming and J lost 5 bases, with 13 bases between them. The covered CDR3 bases are TGCAGTGCTAGGATGGGGAGGGGGGAGACC. Translating gives CSARMGRGET. The full-length CDR3 reads as CSARMGRGETQYF.

Notes on this clone: Read data end 3 residues before the CDR3 end; the end is taken from the germline J gene. The chain is built from TRBV2 and TRBJ2-2; no reliable D call. The CDR3 is 12 amino acids. Germline V gene data show CDR1 as SNHLY and CDR2 as FYNNEI. This CDR3 reads CASRVYNSPLFF. Partial CDR3 DNA: TGTGCCAGCAGAGTCTATAATTCACCG.

This clone showed up many times. Its ends do not fully match the called genes, so a read error is possible. The read is 3 residues too short to cover the CDR3 end, so that end is filled in from the germline J gene. V gene TRBV4-2 combines with J gene TRBJ2-1; a possible D gene is TRBD1 (6 bases). The CDR3 extends over 16 amino acids. Germline CDR1 is LGHNA and CDR2 is YNFKEQ. The CDR3 bases that were read are TGCGCCAGCAGCCACGCGAAGGGGGATTCCTACAATGAG. Its protein product is CASSHAKGDSYNE. The complete CDR3 reads CASSHAKGDSYNEQFF.

At least ten counts were recorded for this clone. Coverage ceases 3 residues before the CDR3 finishes, and the germline J gene fills in the end. J is TRBJ2-7 and V is TRBV3-1 (or the pseudogene TRBV3-2); 8 bases are shared with TRBD1. The J segment lost 3 bases and the V segment lost 0 bases, leaving 16 bases of the junction unmatched. The CDR3 totals 19 residues. Germline assignment: CDR1 LGHDT and CDR2 YNNKEL (reference sequence). The CDR3 loop reads CASSQDGTGKGQRDYEQYF. The CDR3 DNA, read in part, is TGTGCCAGCAGCCAAGACGGGACAGGAAAAGGACAACGGGACTACGAG.

There are a few counts of this clone. Read sequence stops 3 residues before the CDR3 end, and the germline J gene provides the missing end. The gene calls are TRBV2 and TRBJ1-3; D call uncertain. The V and J ends lost 5 bases and 4 bases respectively, with 15 bases between them. The CDR3 has 15 amino acids. CDR1 is SNHLY, CDR2 FYNNEI, per germline. The CDR3 DNA, read in part, is TGTGCCAGCAGTATCTCACAGTGGGCGGGAAACACC. Amino acid sequence: CASSISQWAGNT. Given in full, the CDR3 is CASSISQWAGNTIYF.

CDR3 DNA, as far as it was read: TGTGCCAGCCCACGTGACAGGCGGTTGGACACTGAA. It encodes CASPRDRRLDTE. From start to end, the CDR3 is CASPRDRRLDTEAFF. The chain links TRBV18 to TRBJ1-1, with D maybe TRBD1 (6 bases). The CDR3 extends 3 residues past the end of the read, so its final part is completed from the germline J gene. The CDR3 sequence is 15 residues long. The germline V gene encodes CDR1 KGHSH and CDR2 LQKENI. V was cut by 8 bases and J by 3 bases, with 19 bases left in between.

As for this clone: The CDR3 extends 3 residues past the end of the read, so its final part is completed from the germline J gene. The J gene is TRBJ2-2, the V gene TRBV7-2; the D is unclear. The CDR3 consists of 15 residues. Germline CDR1 and CDR2: SGHTA and FQGNSA. The part of the CDR3 DNA that was read is TGTGCCAGCAGCCTACACCCTCCAACTAATGAAAAG. It yields the protein CASSLHPPTNEK. The CDR3 reads in full as CASSLHPPTNEKLFF.

This clone was recorded many times. Coverage ceases 3 residues before the CDR3 finishes, and the germline J gene fills in the end. V and J are TRBV5-1 and TRBJ2-7, with TRBD2 matching 13 bases. The J segment lost 3 bases and the V segment lost 0 bases, leaving 9 bases of the junction unmatched. The CDR3 covers 18 residues. From germline, CDR1 is SGHRS and CDR2 YFSETQ. The CDR3 loop is CASSLVWELAGGYYEQYF. The part of the CDR3 DNA that was read is TGCGCCAGCAGCTTGGTTTGGGAACTAGCGGGAGGGTACTACGAG. The complete variable domain, with remaining parts taken from reference TRBV5-1 and TRBJ2-7, reads KAGVTQTPRYLIKTRGQQVTLSCSPISGHRSVSWYQQTPGQGLQFLFEYFSETQRNKGNFPGRFSGRQFSNSRSEMNVSTLELGDSALYLCASSLVWELAGGYYEQYFGPGTRLTVT.

This clone appeared many times. The read halts 3 residues ahead of the CDR3 end, with the missing end drawn from the germline J gene. This chain connects TRBV6-2 or TRBV6-3 to TRBJ2-7, with D possibly being TRBD2 (5 bases). Deletions cut 7 bases from V and 2 bases from J, with 21 bases between. CDR1 is MNHEY and CDR2 is SVGEGT in the germline V gene. The CDR3 sequence is 16 residues long. The CDR3 region is CASIPDAGYGTYEQYF. The CDR3 bases that were read are TGTGCCAGCATCCCTGACGCGGGCTACGGCACCTACGAG.

On this clone: At one end, the junction sequence differs from germline, possibly due to a read error. The sequenced fragment ends 3 residues before the CDR3 boundary, so the rest is inferred from the germline J gene. Other DNA sequences from this sample encode an identical CDR3 as well. The chain links TRBV7-9 to TRBJ1-3; TRBD1 aligns across 7 bases. CDR1 SEHNR and CDR2 FQNEAQ come from the germline V gene (reference sequence). The CDR3 sequence is 15 residues long. Partial CDR3 DNA: TGTGCCAGCAGCCAACAGGGGAGCTCTGGAAACACA. Translated: CASSQQGSSGNT. Given in full, the CDR3 is CASSQQGSSGNTIYF. Together with reference TRBV7-9 and TRBJ1-3, the CDR3 gives the full variable domain: DTGVSQNPRHKITKRGQNVTFRCDPISEHNRLYWYRQTLGQGPEFLTYFQNEAQLEKSRLLSDRFSAERPKGSFSTLEIQRTEQGDSAMYLCASSQQGSSGNTIYFGEGSWLTVV.

This clone has ten or more counts. An end of the junction does not agree with germline; a read error may underlie this. The read terminates 3 residues ahead of where the CDR3 ends, so the germline J gene completes it. This chain joins TRBV12-5 and TRBJ1-1; TRBD1 matches 8 bases. The CDR3 has 14 residues. Germline assignment: CDR1 LGHNT and CDR2 FRNRAP. Partial CDR3 DNA: TGCGTCTCCAGGGGGCCTGGAACGAACACTGAA. Translation gives CVSRGPGTNTE. The entire CDR3 protein is CVSRGPGTNTEAFF.

The sequenced part of the CDR3 DNA is TGTGCCAGTAGTAAGGAAGCGGCCACAGATACG. It yields the protein CASSKEAATDT. The whole CDR3 sequence is CASSKEAATDTAFF. V is TRBV19 and J is TRBJ1-1; D not resolved. Read sequence stops 3 residues before the CDR3 end, and the germline J gene provides the missing end. CDR1 LNHDA and CDR2 SQIVND come from the germline V gene (reference sequence). This CDR3 is 14 amino acids long.

This clone was recorded a few times. The chain's CDR3 is CASSPWTVLNTEAFF. Incomplete CDR3 DNA: TGTGCCAGCTCACCCTGGACAGTTTTGAACACTGAA. The rearrangement joins TRBV18 to TRBJ1-1, with a tentative D call TRBD1 (6 bases). The CDR3 extends 3 residues past the end of the read, so its final part is completed from the germline J gene. V was trimmed by 3 bases and J by 0 bases, leaving 11 bases between them. The length of the CDR3 is 15 residues. Germline V gene sequence: CDR1 KGHSH, CDR2 LQKENI.

Ten or more counts support this clone. The missing CDR3 end, 3 residues past where the read stops, is filled in from the germline J gene. This rearrangement joins TRBV6-2 or TRBV6-3 to TRBJ1-5, with 7 nucleotides matching TRBD1. Germline V gene sequence: CDR1 MNHEY, CDR2 SVGEGT. The CDR3 runs to 16 residues. Losses at the gene ends were 0 bases for V and 7 bases for J; bases not matched to a gene: 9. CDR3 residues: CASSYSLDRYWQPQHF. The part of the CDR3 DNA that was read is TGTGCCAGCAGTTACTCCCTGGACAGGTACTGGCAGCCC.

This clone was counted many times. Read data end 3 residues before the CDR3 end; the end is taken from the germline J gene. This chain joins TRBV20-1 and TRBJ2-7; maybe TRBD1 (6 bases). The CDR3 extends over 14 amino acids. V lost 5 bases and J 3 bases, leaving 17 bases between the germline ends. Germline V lookup: CDR1 DFQATT, CDR2 SNEGSKA (reference sequence). The covered CDR3 bases are TGCAGTGCTTGGGAGACCACAGGGAACTACGAG. The encoded protein is CSAWETTGNYE. In full, the CDR3 is CSAWETTGNYEQYF.

This clone showed up many times. Sequencing ends 3 residues short of the CDR3 end; the germline J gene provides the rest. The chain combines TRBV20-1 with TRBJ2-3, with TRBD2 identical over 9 bases. J was trimmed by 2 bases and V by 0 bases; bases with no gene match: 3. Germline CDR1 and CDR2: DFQATT and SNEGSKA (reference sequence). There are 15 residues in the CDR3. CDR3 loop: CSARDPGLATDTQYF. The part of the CDR3 DNA that was read is TGCAGTGCTAGAGATCCGGGACTAGCCACAGATACG.

There are many counts of this clone. The DNA ends 3 residues before the CDR3 does, and the rest of the CDR3 is filled in from the germline J gene. The chain joins TRBV20-1 to TRBJ2-7; 7 bases fit TRBD2. The CDR3 totals 14 residues. Losses at the gene ends were 1 base for V and 0 bases for J; bases not matched to a gene: 3. Germline V gene sequence: CDR1 DFQATT, CDR2 SNEGSKA (reference sequence). CDR3 DNA, as far as it was read: TGCAGTGCTAGAGTTGGCGGGAGCTCCTACGAG. This encodes CSARVGGSSYE. The entire CDR3 reads CSARVGGSSYEQYF.

This clone was counted at least ten times. The read halts 3 residues ahead of the CDR3 end, with the missing end drawn from the germline J gene. The chain has TRBV7-2 and TRBJ1-2; TRBD1 matches 7 bases. V dropped 0 bases and J dropped 7; count of bases not matched to a gene: 8. This CDR3 spans 15 amino acids. CDR1 and CDR2 (germline): SGHTA, FQGNSA. Partial CDR3 DNA: TGTGCCAGCAGCTTAGCCGGGACAGCACGTCCTGGC. This sequence encodes CASSLAGTARPG. The CDR3 as a whole reads CASSLAGTARPGYTF.

This clone was seen ten or more times. The missing CDR3 end, 3 residues past where the read stops, is filled in from the germline J gene. This chain joins TRBV6-4 and TRBJ2-1, with D possibly being TRBD2 (5 bases). Germline V gene sequence: CDR1 MRHNA, CDR2 SNTAGT. V was trimmed by 2 bases and J by 2 bases, leaving 7 bases between them. The CDR3 extends over 14 amino acids. The covered CDR3 bases are TGTGCCAGCAGTGACCCGAGGGCCTACAATGAG. The encoded protein is CASSDPRAYNE. The complete CDR3 reads CASSDPRAYNEQFF.

This clone was recorded a few times. The covered CDR3 bases are TGTGCCAGTAGTATCACAGGGATAGATGGT. This encodes CASSITGIDG. The CDR3 in its entirety is CASSITGIDGQYF. The V gene is TRBV19, the J gene TRBJ2-4; possibly TRBD1 for D (6 bases). From the germline J gene comes the end of the CDR3, since the read stops 3 residues before it. The CDR3 sequence is 13 residues long. Germline V gene data show CDR1 as LNHDA and CDR2 as SQIVND (reference sequence).

This clone was counted at least ten times. The CDR3 is cut off 3 residues early in the read; its end comes from the germline J gene. The rearrangement joins TRBV5-1 to TRBJ1-2, with 9 positions matching TRBD1. The CDR3 extends over 15 amino acids. CDR1 is SGHRS, CDR2 YFSETQ, per germline. Germline trimming cut 5 bases from V and 4 bases from J; bases unmatched to any gene: 9. The sequenced part of the CDR3 DNA is TGCGCCAGCAGATCTCCCGGGACAGGGACCTATGGC. It codes for CASRSPGTGTYG. The whole CDR3 reads CASRSPGTGTYGYTF.

This clone was picked up many times. Compared with germline, one end of the junction differs, possibly owing to a read error. The read finishes 3 residues shy of the CDR3 end, and the germline J gene is used to complete it. The rearrangement links TRBV4-2 to TRBJ1-6, with D uncertain. CDR1 and CDR2 (germline): LGHNA, YNFKEQ. This CDR3 region has 16 residues. The sequenced CDR3 bases are TGCGCCAGCAGCCAAGATCGAGGCACTACTAATTCACCC. Its protein is CASSQDRGTTNSP. The full CDR3 sequence reads CASSQDRGTTNSPLHF.

This clone was seen repeatedly, ten times or more. The read halts 3 residues ahead of the CDR3 end, with the missing end drawn from the germline J gene. The rearrangement uses TRBV18 and TRBJ2-2; D remains ambiguous. Trimming cost V 1 base and J 2 bases, with 5 bases left between them. CDR1 and CDR2 from the germline V gene are KGHSH and LQKENI. The CDR3 loop spans 14 amino acids. This chain's CDR3 is CASSPQTNTGELFF. The CDR3 bases that were read are TGTGCCAGCTCACCACAGACTAACACCGGGGAG.

Regarding this clone: The CDR3 end is not reached by the read, which stops 3 residues before it; the germline J gene fills it in. This rearrangement joins TRBV19 to TRBJ2-1; 7 nucleotides agree with TRBD2. Germline CDR1 reads LNHDA; CDR2 reads SQIVND (reference sequence). With V trimmed by 4 bases and J by 1 base, 7 bases remained unmatched. The CDR3 consists of 16 residues. Incomplete CDR3 DNA: TGTGCCAGTAGTACCCAGGGACTATCTTCCTACAATGAG. Protein product: CASSTQGLSSYNE. From start to end, the CDR3 is CASSTQGLSSYNEQFF.

This clone was counted many times. The CDR3 end falls 3 residues outside the read, so it is completed with the germline J gene. The chain joins TRBV18 to TRBJ1-5; 9 bases align to TRBD1. Per germline, CDR1 KGHSH and CDR2 LQKENI. V dropped 5 bases and J dropped 4; count of bases not matched to a gene: 3. This CDR3 spans 14 amino acids. The CDR3: CASSRQGGNQPQHF. CDR3 bases read: TGTGCCAGCTCAAGACAGGGGGGGAATCAGCCC.

This clone came up many times. The CDR3 is cut off 3 residues early in the read; its end comes from the germline J gene. The chain uses TRBV20-1 and TRBJ2-7; 10 bases map to TRBD2. The CDR3 runs to 13 residues. V shed 7 bases and J 0 bases; nucleotides not matched to a gene: 3. The germline V gene encodes CDR1 DFQATT and CDR2 SNEGSKA (reference sequence). Partial CDR3 DNA: TGCAGTGGAAGGACTAGCGGCTCCTACGAG. This codes for CSGRTSGSYE. The whole CDR3 protein reads CSGRTSGSYEQYF.

The sample holds a few counts of this clone. The read halts 3 residues ahead of the CDR3 end, with the missing end drawn from the germline J gene. The chain joins TRBV7-9 to TRBJ2-4; D unresolved. This CDR3 has 11 amino acids. Germline loops: CDR1 SEHNR, CDR2 FQNEAQ (reference sequence). The CDR3 loop reads CASSSSYGQYF. The CDR3 DNA, read in part, is TGTGCCAGCAGTTCGTCCTATGGT.